The 19 T cell receptor beta chains presented below share a single source sample, sequenced in a study of cytomegalovirus exposure and HLA in healthy donors. 13 Jbeta primers and 60 Vbeta primers were used for the PCR. Measured with immunoSEQ multiplex PCR; TCRdb has only the in-frame clones, and not every one. The sample has 120,000 or so clones, 70% to 80% seen once. Input material: PBMCs. These receptors were collected from a woman between 50 and 59 years old in good health and CMV-seropositive.

This sequence joins TRBV19 and TRBJ1-5; TRBD1 aligns across 12 bases. The CDR3 contains 16 residues. Germline V CDR1 and CDR2: LNHDA, SQIVND (reference sequence). The junction had 6 bases not matched to a gene; V was cut back by 3 bases and J by 6 bases. In nucleotides, the CDR3 is TGTGCCAGTAGTATTGGGACAGGGGGCCTGGGTCAGCCCCAGCATTTT. Translated, it gives CASSIGTGGLGQPQHF.

This sequence joins TRBV7-9 and TRBJ1-6, with TRBD1 matching over 9 bases. This CDR3 comprises 14 residues. Unmatched junction bases numbered 5, after V lost 5 bases and J lost 9 bases. Germline CDR1 SEHNR, CDR2 FQNEAQ (reference sequence). The DNA of the CDR3 is TGTGCCAGCAGCGGACAGGGGAAGGGTTCACCCCTCCACTTT. Translated, it gives CASSGQGKGSPLHF.

V usage is TRBV7-2 and J usage is TRBJ2-2; the D gene is possibly TRBD2 (5 bases). The CDR3 sequence is 14 residues long. Trimming shortened V by 2 bases and J by 4 bases, and 8 bases separated the two germline ends. Germline CDR1 SGHTA, CDR2 FQGNSA. CDR3: CASSLRRGTGELFF. For the CDR3, the DNA is TGTGCCAGCAGCTTAAGACGGGGCACCGGGGAGCTGTTTTTT.

This chain joins TRBV11-3 and TRBJ2-1; D is uncertain. Trimming took 1 base from V and 0 from J, leaving 10 bases between them. Germline CDR1 is SGHNT and CDR2 is YENEEA. CDR3 length: 16 residues. The CDR3 reads CASSLGQISSYNEQFF. The DNA for the CDR3 is TGTGCCAGCAGCTTAGGACAAATCAGCTCCTACAATGAGCAGTTCTTC.

The chain has TRBV5-1 and TRBJ1-4, with TRBD1 matching over 9 bases. The CDR3 has 16 residues. The trim removed 2 bases at V and 6 bases at J, leaving 8 bases unmatched. Germline CDR1 is SGHRS and CDR2 is YFSETQ. The CDR3 region is CASSLRQGGPDEKLFF. The CDR3 nucleotides are TGCGCCAGCAGCTTAAGACAGGGGGGCCCGGATGAAAAACTGTTTTTT. Drawing the rest from reference TRBV5-1 and TRBJ1-4, the complete variable domain is KAGVTQTPRYLIKTRGQQVTLSCSPISGHRSVSWYQQTPGQGLQFLFEYFSETQRNKGNFPGRFSGRQFSNSRSEMNVSTLELGDSALYLCASSLRQGGPDEKLFFGSGTQLSVL.

This clone was counted only a few times. V gene TRBV4-1 combines with J gene TRBJ1-5, with 7 bases that match TRBD1. This CDR3 region has 15 residues. V lost 6 bases to trimming and J lost 3 bases; unmatched junction nucleotides: 8. In germline, CDR1 is MGHRA, CDR2 YSYEKL. The CDR3 bases are TGCGCCAGCAGTACAGGGGTTGGAATCAATCAGCCCCAGCATTTT. It is translated as CASSTGVGINQPQHF.

The genes are TRBV6-5 and TRBJ1-1, with a weak D call TRBD1 (6 bases). The germline V and J ends were trimmed by 8 bases and 5 bases, with 9 bases remaining between them. In germline, CDR1 is MNHEY, CDR2 SVGAGI. CDR3 size: 11 residues. The CDR3 coding sequence is TGTGCCAGCGGTCAGGGGACTGAAGCTTTCTTT. Its translation is CASGQGTEAFF.

The V call is TRBV19, the J call TRBJ1-4; TRBD1 matches at 7 bases. The germline V gene has CDR1 LNHDA and CDR2 SQIVND (reference sequence). J was trimmed by 0 bases and V by 7 bases; bases with no gene match: 5. The CDR3 is made up of 15 amino acids. CDR3 residues: CASKGQSATNEKLFF. DNA for the CDR3: TGTGCCAGTAAGGGACAGTCAGCAACTAATGAAAAACTGTTTTTT.

Notes on this clone: This likely comes from a read error, as the CDR3 has no conserved phenylalanine or tryptophan at its end. The V gene is TRBV6-1, the J gene TRBJ2-7, with D tentatively TRBD1 (5 bases). The CDR3 sequence is 13 residues long. The germline V gene encodes CDR1 MNHNS and CDR2 SASEGT. The V gene lost 2 bases and the J gene lost 6 bases, with 11 bases spanning the gap. CDR3 in amino acids: CASSEFGRAEQYL. CDR3 DNA sequence: TGTGCCAGCAGTGAATTCGGCAGGGCCGAGCAGTACCTC.

DNA of the CDR3: TGTGCCAGCAGCTTAGCGGGAGGGGAAGATACGCAGTATTTT. Protein product: CASSLAGGEDTQYF. V is TRBV7-2 and J is TRBJ2-3; 7 nucleotides line up with TRBD2. The CDR3 runs 14 residues. CDR1 is SGHTA, CDR2 FQGNSA, per germline. Trimming at V came to 0 bases and at J to 5 bases, leaving 2 bases not matched to a gene.

The chain couples TRBV14 to TRBJ2-2, with 7 bases identical to TRBD1. Germline trimming cut 4 bases from V and 9 bases from J; bases unmatched to any gene: 8. The CDR3 has 14 residues. Looked up from germline, CDR1 is SGHDN and CDR2 is FVKESK. The CDR3 protein is CASSPRDRSWELFF. For the CDR3, the DNA is TGTGCCAGCAGCCCGAGGGACAGATCCTGGGAGCTGTTTTTT.

This clone was seen just once. The chain uses TRBV11-2 and TRBJ2-7, with D possibly being TRBD1 (5 bases). The CDR3 length is 12 residues. Germline CDR1 SGHAT, CDR2 FQNNGV. V lost 1 base, J lost 8 bases, and 9 bases lay in between. CDR3 protein: CASSLGAGKQYF. The CDR3 DNA sequence: TGTGCCAGCAGCTTAGGGGCAGGGAAGCAGTACTTC.

The CDR3 bases are TGTGCCAGCAGCTATACAGGGGGCACTGAAGCTTTCTTT. Translation: CASSYTGGTEAFF. The chain links TRBV7-9 to TRBJ1-1; 8 positions agree with TRBD1. V gave up 4 bases and J gave up 4 bases; unmatched junction bases: 2. The germline V gene encodes CDR1 SEHNR and CDR2 FQNEAQ (reference sequence). This CDR3 has 13 amino acids.

The DNA of the CDR3 is TGTGCCAGCAGTTCGGGAAGGGTTTATGGCTACACCTTC. This encodes CASSSGRVYGYTF. The chain joins TRBV28 to TRBJ1-2; no clear D. V lost 4 bases to trimming and J lost 5 bases, with 11 bases between them. Germline V gene data show CDR1 as MDHEN and CDR2 as SYDVKM. The CDR3 has 13 residues.

The CDR3 coding sequence is TGTGCCAGCAGCTTGGGGGACAGCTTTAATGAAAAACTGTTTTTT. Its protein product is CASSLGDSFNEKLFF. The V gene is TRBV5-4, the J gene TRBJ1-4; 7 bases fit TRBD1. CDR1 is SGHNT, CDR2 YYREEE, per germline (reference sequence). After removal of 0 bases from V and 4 bases from J, the junction contained 3 bases not matched to a gene. This CDR3 is built from 15 residues. Filled out from reference TRBV5-4 and TRBJ1-4, the complete variable domain reads ETGVTQSPTHLIKTRGQQVTLRCSSQSGHNTVSWYQQALGQGPQFIFQYYREEENGRGNFPPRFSGLQFPNYSSELNVNALELDDSALYLCASSLGDSFNEKLFFGSGTQLSVL.

The genes are TRBV27 and TRBJ1-6; the match to TRBD1 covers 7 bases. The length of the CDR3 is 17 residues. Trimming took 5 bases from V and 3 from J; bases not matched to a gene: 10. From germline, CDR1 is MNHEY and CDR2 SMNVEV (reference sequence). CDR3 in amino acids: CASSQDRAYSYNSPLHF. The CDR3 region has the DNA TGTGCCAGCAGTCAAGACAGGGCCTATAGCTATAATTCACCCCTCCACTTT.

J is TRBJ2-1 and V is TRBV6-5, with D possibly matching TRBD1 (5 bases). Germline lookup yields CDR1 MNHEY and CDR2 SVGAGI. V lost 2 bases, J lost 8 bases, and 7 bases lay in between. The CDR3 is 12 amino acids. The CDR3 loop reads CASSYRGDEQFF. For the CDR3, the DNA is TGTGCCAGCAGTTACAGGGGTGATGAGCAGTTCTTC.

The chain joins TRBV5-4 to TRBJ2-2, with 9 positions matching TRBD1. Trimming cost V 4 bases and J 4 bases; bases outside gene matches: 5. Germline V CDR1 and CDR2: SGHNT, YYREEE (reference sequence). The CDR3 has 15 amino acids. CDR3 sequence (DNA): TGTGCCAGCAGCAGCCGGGACAGGGTCACCGGGGAGCTGTTTTTT. Translated, it gives CASSSRDRVTGELFF.

The chain links TRBV11-2 to TRBJ2-7; 8 bases are a match to TRBD1. The V and J ends lost 5 bases and 7 bases, in that order; junction bases with no gene match: 7. The CDR3 spans 13 residues. Per germline, CDR1 SGHAT and CDR2 FQNNGV. CDR3 nucleotide sequence: TGTGCCAGCAGCCTGGGACAGGCCGGGGAGCAGTACTTC. Its translation is CASSLGQAGEQYF.